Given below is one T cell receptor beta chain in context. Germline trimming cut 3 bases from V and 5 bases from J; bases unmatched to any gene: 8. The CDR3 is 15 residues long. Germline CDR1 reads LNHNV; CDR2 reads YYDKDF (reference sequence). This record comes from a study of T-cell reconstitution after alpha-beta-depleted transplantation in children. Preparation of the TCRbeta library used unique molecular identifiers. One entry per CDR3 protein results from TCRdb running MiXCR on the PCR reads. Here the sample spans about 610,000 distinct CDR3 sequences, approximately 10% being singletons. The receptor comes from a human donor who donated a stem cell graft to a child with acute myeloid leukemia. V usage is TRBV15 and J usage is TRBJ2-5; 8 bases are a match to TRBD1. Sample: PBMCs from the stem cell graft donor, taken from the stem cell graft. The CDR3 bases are TGTGCCACCAGCAGTCGGGACAGGCTGAGGGAGACCCAGTACTTC. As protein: CATSSRDRLRETQYF. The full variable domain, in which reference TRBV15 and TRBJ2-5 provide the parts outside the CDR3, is DAMVIQNPRYQVTQFGKPVTLSCSQTLNHNVMYWYQQKSSQAPKLLFHYYDKDFNNEADTPDNFQSRRPNTSFCFLDIRSPGLGDTAMYLCATSSRDRLRETQYFGPGTRLLVL.